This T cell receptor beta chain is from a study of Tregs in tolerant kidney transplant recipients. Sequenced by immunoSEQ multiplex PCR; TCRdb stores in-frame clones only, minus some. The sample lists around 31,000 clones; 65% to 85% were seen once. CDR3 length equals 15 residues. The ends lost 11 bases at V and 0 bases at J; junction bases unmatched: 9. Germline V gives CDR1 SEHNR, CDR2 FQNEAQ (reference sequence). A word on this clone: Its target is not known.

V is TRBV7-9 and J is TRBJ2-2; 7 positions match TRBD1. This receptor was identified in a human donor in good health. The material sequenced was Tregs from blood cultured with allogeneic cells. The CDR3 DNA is TGTGCCGGAGACAGGGCCGCTTCGAACACCGGGGAGCTGTTTTTT. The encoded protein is CAGDRAASNTGELFF.